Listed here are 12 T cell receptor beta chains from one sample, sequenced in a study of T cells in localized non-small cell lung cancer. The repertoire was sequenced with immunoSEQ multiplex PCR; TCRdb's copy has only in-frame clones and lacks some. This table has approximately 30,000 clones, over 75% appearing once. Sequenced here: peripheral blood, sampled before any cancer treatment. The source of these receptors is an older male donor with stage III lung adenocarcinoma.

CDR3 coding DNA: TGTGCCAGCAGCTTACAGGGCCAATCTTCGCCCCAGCATTTT. It codes for CASSLQGQSSPQHF. V and J are TRBV5-4 and TRBJ1-5; weak D call: TRBD1 (6 bases). Germline V lookup: CDR1 SGHNT, CDR2 YYREEE (reference sequence). This CDR3 is built from 14 residues. V was clipped by 2 bases and J by 9 bases, with 15 bases between them. The whole variable domain, filled in from reference TRBV5-4 and TRBJ1-5, reads ETGVTQSPTHLIKTRGQQVTLRCSSQSGHNTVSWYQQALGQGPQFIFQYYREEENGRGNFPPRFSGLQFPNYSSELNVNALELDDSALYLCASSLQGQSSPQHFGDGTRLSIL.

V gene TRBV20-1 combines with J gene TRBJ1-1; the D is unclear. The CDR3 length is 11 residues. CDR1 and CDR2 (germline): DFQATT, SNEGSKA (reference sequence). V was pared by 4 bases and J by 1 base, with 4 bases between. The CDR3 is CSAIKNTEAFF. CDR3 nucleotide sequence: TGCAGTGCTATCAAGAACACTGAAGCTTTCTTT.

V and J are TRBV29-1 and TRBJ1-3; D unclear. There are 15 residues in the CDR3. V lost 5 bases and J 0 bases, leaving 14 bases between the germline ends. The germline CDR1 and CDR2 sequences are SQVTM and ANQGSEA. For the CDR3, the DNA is TGCAGCGTTCTCGGGTTACAGAGCTCTGGAAACACCATATATTTT. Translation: CSVLGLQSSGNTIYF.

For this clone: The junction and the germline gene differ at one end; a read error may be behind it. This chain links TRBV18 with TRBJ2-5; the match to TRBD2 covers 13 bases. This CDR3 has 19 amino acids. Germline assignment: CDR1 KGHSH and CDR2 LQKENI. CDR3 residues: CASSPLAGGPLSRRETQYF. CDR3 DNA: TGTGCCAGCTCGCCACTAGCGGGAGGGCCCTTATCTCGTCGGGAGACCCAGTACTTC. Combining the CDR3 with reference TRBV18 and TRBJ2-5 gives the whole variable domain NAGVMQNPRHLVRRRGQEARLRCSPMKGHSHVYWYRQLPEEGLKFMVYLQKENIIDESGMPKERFSAEFPKEGPSILRIQQVVRGDSAAYFCASSPLAGGPLSRRETQYFGPGTRLLVL.

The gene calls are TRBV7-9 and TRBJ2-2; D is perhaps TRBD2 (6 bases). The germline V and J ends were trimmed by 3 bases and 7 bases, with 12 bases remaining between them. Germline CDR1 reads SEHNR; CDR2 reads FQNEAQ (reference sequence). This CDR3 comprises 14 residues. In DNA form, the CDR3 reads TGTGCCAGCAGCTTGCGGGGTCAGGGCGGGGAGCTGTTTTTT. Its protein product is CASSLRGQGGELFF.

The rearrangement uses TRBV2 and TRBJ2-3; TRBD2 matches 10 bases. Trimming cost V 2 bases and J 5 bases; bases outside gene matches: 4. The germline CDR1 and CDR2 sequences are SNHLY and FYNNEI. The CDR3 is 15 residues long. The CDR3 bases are TGTGCCAGCAGTGAAATAGCGGGGGGCGGAGATACGCAGTATTTT. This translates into CASSEIAGGGDTQYF.

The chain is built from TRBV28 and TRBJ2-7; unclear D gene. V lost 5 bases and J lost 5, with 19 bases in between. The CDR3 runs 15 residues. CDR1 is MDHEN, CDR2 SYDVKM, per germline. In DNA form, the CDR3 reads TGTGCCAGCAGTAAACCGAATTTCCGCGTCGACGAGCAGTACTTC. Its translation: CASSKPNFRVDEQYF.

The CDR3 DNA reads TGTGCCACCAGCAGAGATTACGGGTACTCCTACGAGCAGTACTTC. This encodes CATSRDYGYSYEQYF. V and J are TRBV15 and TRBJ2-7, with D unresolved. Germline CDR1 and CDR2: LNHNV and YYDKDF (reference sequence). CDR3 size: 15 residues. V dropped 0 bases and J dropped 0 bases, with 9 bases sitting between them.

DNA for the CDR3: TGTGCCACCAGCAGAGGGGGACAGCGCTACGAGCAGTACTTC. Protein sequence: CATSRGGQRYEQYF. The chain carries TRBV15 and TRBJ2-7, with 7 bases fitting TRBD1. This CDR3 is built from 14 residues. Germline CDR1 LNHNV, CDR2 YYDKDF (reference sequence). Trimming took 1 base from V and 3 from J; bases not matched to a gene: 3.

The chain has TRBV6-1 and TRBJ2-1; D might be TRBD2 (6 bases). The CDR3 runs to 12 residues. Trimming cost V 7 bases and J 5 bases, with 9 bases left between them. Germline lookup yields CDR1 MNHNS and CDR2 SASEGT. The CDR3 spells CASTWRDNEQFF. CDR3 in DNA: TGTGCCAGCACCTGGAGGGACAATGAGCAGTTCTTC.

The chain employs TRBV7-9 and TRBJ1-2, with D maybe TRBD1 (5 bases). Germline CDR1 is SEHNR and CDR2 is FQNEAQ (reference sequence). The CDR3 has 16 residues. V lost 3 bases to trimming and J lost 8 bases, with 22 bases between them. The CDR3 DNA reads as TGTGCCAGCAGCTTTGGTGGGGCCTCTACGGTGGGGGGCTACACCTTC. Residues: CASSFGGASTVGGYTF.

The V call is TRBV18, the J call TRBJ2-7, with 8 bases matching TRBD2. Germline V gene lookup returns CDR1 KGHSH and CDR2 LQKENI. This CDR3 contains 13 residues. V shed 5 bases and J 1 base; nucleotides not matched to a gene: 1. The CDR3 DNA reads TGTGCCAGCTCATTAGCGGGATCCTACGAGCAGTACTTC. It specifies CASSLAGSYEQYF.